This TCR beta chain was identified during a study of blood T cell repertoires in COVID-19. This clone was seen once. Germline CDR1 is SGHTA and CDR2 is FQGNSA. CDR3 size: 14 residues. Losses at the gene ends were 5 bases for V and 7 bases for J; bases not matched to a gene: 7. Methods used by the authors: Reference gene primer amplification gave estimated nucleated cell counts. Only in-frame clones appear in the TCRdb table, and some are missing; sequencing was by immunoSEQ multiplex PCR. The V and J calls and the clone size are those of that table, but D and trimming were determined from the DNA. The top ten hold 6% to 9.5% of the sample, which has around 240,000 clones, roughly 80% seen once.

The rearrangement uses TRBV7-2 and TRBJ2-1; 8 bases fit TRBD1. The clonotype originates from a woman aged 50 to 60 with acute or convalescent COVID-19. The sequenced sample was peripheral blood. Here the CDR3 reads CASSATTGVNEQFF. In DNA form, the CDR3 reads TGTGCCAGCAGCGCGACGACAGGGGTGAATGAGCAGTTCTTC.